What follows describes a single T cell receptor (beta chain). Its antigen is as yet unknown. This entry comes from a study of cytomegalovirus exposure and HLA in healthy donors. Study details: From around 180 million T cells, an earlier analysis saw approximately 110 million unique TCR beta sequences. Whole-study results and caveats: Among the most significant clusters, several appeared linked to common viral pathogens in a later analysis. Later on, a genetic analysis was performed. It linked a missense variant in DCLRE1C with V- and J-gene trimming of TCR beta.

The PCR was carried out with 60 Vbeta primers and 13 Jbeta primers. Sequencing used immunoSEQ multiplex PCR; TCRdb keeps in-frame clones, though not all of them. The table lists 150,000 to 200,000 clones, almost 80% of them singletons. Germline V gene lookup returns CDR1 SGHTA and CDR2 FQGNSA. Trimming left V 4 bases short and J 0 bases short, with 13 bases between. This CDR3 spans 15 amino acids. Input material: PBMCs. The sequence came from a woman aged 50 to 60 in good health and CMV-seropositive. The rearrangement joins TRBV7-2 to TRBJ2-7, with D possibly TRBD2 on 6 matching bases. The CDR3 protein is CASSSGGTYSYEQYF. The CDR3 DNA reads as TGTGCCAGCAGCTCTGGGGGGACTTACTCCTACGAGCAGTACTTC.